A selection of T cell receptor beta chains follows, all from one sample in a study of T cells in Graves' hyperthyroidism and ophthalmopathy. TCRdb processed the multiplex PCR reads anew with MiXCR; each CDR3 protein has one entry. The repertoire consists of 400,000 to 600,000 distinct CDR3 sequences, with 15% to 20% occurring once and the leading ten covering around 32%. The sample comprised blood. Source of these receptors: a woman younger than 45 with Graves' ophthalmopathy. Each CDR3 is given with its conserved first and last residue. A D gene is named only where the DNA matches it firmly. Only some rows state a clone size, as once, few, many or a class for expanded clones.

d_call clone_size j_call cdr3_length v_call cdr3_nt cdr3_aa
TRBD2 many TRBJ2-5 16 TRBV20-1 TGCAGTGCTAGAGATCGTAGCGGGAGGGCCTTGGAGACCCAGTACTTC CSARDRSGRALETQYF
TRBD2 many TRBJ2-5 13 TRBV5-1 TGCGCCAGCAGCTTGGGACTAGCGGAAGACAAGTACTTC CASSLGLAEDKYF
NA many TRBJ1-5 14 TRBV6-1 TGTGCCAGCAGACGCATACAGGGTTCCCAGCCCCAGCATTTT CASRRIQGSQPQHF
NA NA TRBJ2-3 13 TRBV6-2/TRBV6-3 TGTGCCAGCAGTTATGAAGGAAGAAATACGCAGTATTTT CASSYEGRNTQYF
NA many TRBJ2-3 14 TRBV29-1 TGCAGCGTGGAACCAGCGACCCGCACAGATACGCAGTATTTT CSVEPATRTDTQYF
NA many TRBJ1-1 15 TRBV28 TGTGCCAGCAACCTCCAGGGTCTTGGGAACACTGAAGCTTTCTTT CASNLQGLGNTEAFF
NA many TRBJ2-7 14 TRBV20-1 TGCAGTGCTAGTGGGTTAGGGGTCCCCTACGAGCAGTACTTC CSASGLGVPYEQYF
TRBD2 NA TRBJ2-3 17 TRBV28 TGTGCCAGCAGTTGGTATAGCGGGAGTGCACGGGGAGATACGCAGTATTTT CASSWYSGSARGDTQYF
TRBD1 few TRBJ2-1 14 TRBV7-3 TGTGCCAGCAGCTCAGGGGGCGGTGGCAATGAGCAGTTCTTC CASSSGGGGNEQFF
NA many TRBJ1-1 13 TRBV7-3 TGTGCCAGCAGCTTGGAGGGGAACACTGAAGCTTTCTTT CASSLEGNTEAFF
TRBD1 NA TRBJ1-5 15 TRBV28 TGTGCCAGCAGTTTAACAGGGGCGACGGGTCAGCCCCAGCATTTT CASSLTGATGQPQHF
NA NA TRBJ2-6 16 TRBV28 TGTGCCAGCGTGCAGGGGGGACTATCTGGGGCCAACGTCCTGACTTTC CASVQGGLSGANVLTF
NA few TRBJ2-1 19 TRBV11-2 TGTGCCAGCAGCTTAGGGGGTCTGTGGCGGGAATCCGCCTACAATGAGCAGTTCTTC CASSLGGLWRESAYNEQFF
NA few TRBJ1-5 13 TRBV12-3/TRBV12-4 TGTGCCAGCAGTCCAACGAGGAATCAGCCCCAGCATTTT CASSPTRNQPQHF
NA many TRBJ2-1 14 TRBV6-1 TGTGCCAGCAGTTTCACGGGGTCCAACAATGAGCAGTTCTTC CASSFTGSNNEQFF
NA NA TRBJ1-5 18 TRBV5-4 TGTGCCAGCAGCTTTGGGGCAGGGGTTGGGTCTGGCAATCAGCCCCAGCATTTT CASSFGAGVGSGNQPQHF